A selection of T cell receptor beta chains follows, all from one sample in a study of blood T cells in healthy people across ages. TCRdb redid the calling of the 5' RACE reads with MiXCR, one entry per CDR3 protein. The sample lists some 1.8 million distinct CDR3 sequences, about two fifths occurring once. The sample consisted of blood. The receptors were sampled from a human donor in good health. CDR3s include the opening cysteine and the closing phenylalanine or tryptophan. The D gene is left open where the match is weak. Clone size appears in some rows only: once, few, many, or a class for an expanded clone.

CDR3 DNA: TGCAGTGCTAGAGGGGCCAGGGAAGCGGACACTGAAGCTTTCTTT
CDR3 protein: CSARGAREADTEAFF
clone size: -
V gene: TRBV20-1
J gene: TRBJ1-1
D gene: -

CDR3 DNA: TGTGCCAGCAGTTCTGTCTGGACAGACTACAATGAGCAGTTCTTC
CDR3 protein: CASSSVWTDYNEQFF
clone size: -
V gene: TRBV6-5
J gene: TRBJ2-1
D gene: -

CDR3 DNA: TGTGCCAGCAGTTACTATGAGACCCAGTACTTC
CDR3 protein: CASSYYETQYF
clone size: many
V gene: TRBV6-2/TRBV6-3
J gene: TRBJ2-5
D gene: -

CDR3 DNA: TGCAGTGCTAGGGTTACTAGAGAGACCCAGTACTTC
CDR3 protein: CSARVTRETQYF
clone size: -
V gene: TRBV20-1
J gene: TRBJ2-5
D gene: -

CDR3 DNA: TGTGCCGGCAGTCCGAAGGACGGGACGAACACTGAAGCTTTCTTT
CDR3 protein: CAGSPKDGTNTEAFF
clone size: -
V gene: TRBV27
J gene: TRBJ1-1
D gene: -

CDR3 DNA: TGCAGTGCTAGAGCCTGGGGGGATCTCGACTACAATGAGCAGTTCTTC
CDR3 protein: CSARAWGDLDYNEQFF
clone size: -
V gene: TRBV20-1
J gene: TRBJ2-1
D gene: -

CDR3 DNA: TGTGCCAGCAGCAAAACCGGGACGGAGCTTTACGAGCAGTACTTC
CDR3 protein: CASSKTGTELYEQYF
clone size: -
V gene: TRBV9
J gene: TRBJ2-7
D gene: -

CDR3 DNA: TGTGCCAGCAAACACAAGTTGACAGGGGGAGACTACGAGCAGTACTTC
CDR3 protein: CASKHKLTGGDYEQYF
clone size: few
V gene: TRBV6-6
J gene: TRBJ2-7
D gene: TRBD1

CDR3 DNA: TGTGCCAGCAGTTCAGCGATCCAAGAGACCCAGTACTTC
CDR3 protein: CASSSAIQETQYF
clone size: -
V gene: TRBV12-3/TRBV12-4
J gene: TRBJ2-5
D gene: -

CDR3 DNA: TGTGCCAGCAGTTCTGGAAGAATGATGGATTCACCCCTCCACTTT
CDR3 protein: CASSSGRMMDSPLHF
clone size: few
V gene: TRBV12-3/TRBV12-4
J gene: TRBJ1-6
D gene: -

CDR3 DNA: TGCAGCGAGTGGACAGCTAACTATGGCTACATCTTC
CDR3 protein: CSEWTANYGYIF
clone size: -
V gene: TRBV29-1
J gene: TRBJ1-2
D gene: -

CDR3 DNA: TGCAGCGTTGGTCGGGATGGCGAGCAGTACTTC
CDR3 protein: CSVGRDGEQYF
clone size: few
V gene: TRBV29-1
J gene: TRBJ2-7
D gene: -

CDR3 DNA: TGCAGCGTTGGCCCCCAGGACTATGGCTACACCTTC
CDR3 protein: CSVGPQDYGYTF
clone size: few
V gene: TRBV29-1
J gene: TRBJ1-2
D gene: -

CDR3 DNA: TGCAGTGCTATGGACCGTCCCTACGAGCAGTACTTC
CDR3 protein: CSAMDRPYEQYF
clone size: -
V gene: TRBV20-1
J gene: TRBJ2-7
D gene: -

CDR3 DNA: TGTGCCAGCAGCTTGCTGGGACAGGGGCCCCGCGGGACTGAAAAACTGTTTTTT
CDR3 protein: CASSLLGQGPRGTEKLFF
clone size: -
V gene: TRBV5-6
J gene: TRBJ1-4
D gene: TRBD1

CDR3 DNA: TGTGCCAGCAGCCGGGATACAGGGTTCGACGAGCAGTACTTC
CDR3 protein: CASSRDTGFDEQYF
clone size: few
V gene: TRBV6-5
J gene: TRBJ2-7
D gene: -

CDR3 DNA: TGCAGTGCTAGAGGGCGGACTAGCGGGGAGACAGATACGCAGTATTTT
CDR3 protein: CSARGRTSGETDTQYF
clone size: few
V gene: TRBV20-1
J gene: TRBJ2-3
D gene: TRBD2

CDR3 DNA: TGTGCCAGCAGCGGCACCGGGACTAAATACAATGAGCAGTTCTTC
CDR3 protein: CASSGTGTKYNEQFF
clone size: -
V gene: TRBV5-4
J gene: TRBJ2-1
D gene: TRBD2

CDR3 DNA: TGTGCCAGCAGTTTATATCGACAGGGGAACTATGGCTACACCTTC
CDR3 protein: CASSLYRQGNYGYTF
clone size: -
V gene: TRBV12-3/TRBV12-4
J gene: TRBJ1-2
D gene: TRBD1

CDR3 DNA: TGTGCCAGCAGCTCAGGCCACAGGGAGAGGAGCACAGATACGCAGTATTTT
CDR3 protein: CASSSGHRERSTDTQYF
clone size: -
V gene: TRBV7-9
J gene: TRBJ2-3
D gene: -

CDR3 DNA: TGCAGTGCTAAAGGATCGACTGAAGCTTTCTTT
CDR3 protein: CSAKGSTEAFF
clone size: few
V gene: TRBV20-1
J gene: TRBJ1-1
D gene: -

CDR3 DNA: TGTGCCAGCAGTGTACACAGGGACCGCTATGGCTACACCTTC
CDR3 protein: CASSVHRDRYGYTF
clone size: -
V gene: TRBV27
J gene: TRBJ1-2
D gene: -